The 10 T cell receptor beta chains in this list originate from one sample, sequenced in a study of blood T cell repertoires in COVID-19. The assay was immunoSEQ multiplex PCR, and TCRdb's table has in-frame clones only and misses some. The sample consists of around 82,000 clones, around nine tenths of them appearing once. The sequenced sample consisted of peripheral blood. The receptors derive from a man older than 75 with COVID-19, enrolled during active disease.

This chain uses TRBV14 with TRBJ1-2; 8 nucleotides match TRBD1. V dropped 0 bases and J dropped 7; count of bases not matched to a gene: 13. The length of the CDR3 is 17 residues. From germline, CDR1 is SGHDN and CDR2 FVKESK. The CDR3 DNA follows: TGTGCCAGCAGCCAAGATCGATGGCCAGGGGGCGCTTCTGGCTACACCTTC. The encoded protein is CASSQDRWPGGASGYTF.

The J gene is TRBJ2-3, the V gene TRBV3-1 (or the pseudogene TRBV3-2); weak D call: TRBD1 (6 bases). CDR3 size: 16 residues. Germline V gene sequence: CDR1 LGHDT, CDR2 YNNKEL (reference sequence). With 3 bases removed from V and 1 base from J, the gap between germline ends came to 14 bases. This CDR3 is CASSQSGVLRTDTQYF. The CDR3 DNA follows: TGTGCCAGCAGCCAGTCAGGGGTTTTACGCACAGATACGCAGTATTTT.

The chain links TRBV6-5 to TRBJ2-2; 9 bases line up with TRBD2. The germline V gene encodes CDR1 MNHEY and CDR2 SVGAGI. This CDR3 region has 14 residues. V trimming: 7 bases; J trimming: 6 bases; junction bases outside the gene matches: 6. CDR3 loop: CASTGGGAAGELFF. In DNA, the CDR3 is TGTGCCAGCACAGGCGGGGGGGCCGCCGGGGAGCTGTTTTTT.

This clone was detected only a few times. This chain connects TRBV24-1 to TRBJ1-5, with D unresolved. Germline CDR1 reads KGHDR; CDR2 reads SFDVKD. The CDR3 runs to 12 residues. V lost 4 bases and J 7 bases, leaving 7 bases between the germline ends. CDR3 sequence (DNA): TGTGCCACCAGTGAGAGCGGCCAGCCCCAGCATTTT. This translates into CATSESGQPQHF.

A note on this clone: This specimen includes other DNA sequences encoding the same CDR3. The rearrangement joins TRBV2 to TRBJ1-5, with 10 bases matching TRBD1. CDR1 is SNHLY, CDR2 FYNNEI, per germline. The CDR3 covers 15 residues. The ends lost 1 base at V and 5 bases at J; junction bases unmatched: 2. CDR3 sequence: CASSEVGTGDQPQHF. The CDR3 DNA sequence: TGTGCCAGCAGTGAAGTTGGGACAGGGGATCAGCCCCAGCATTTT.

The chain employs TRBV7-9 and TRBJ1-5; 7 bases are a match to TRBD1. The CDR3 extends over 16 amino acids. V lost 2 bases, J lost 0 bases, and 4 bases stayed unmatched. Looked up from germline, CDR1 is SEHNR and CDR2 is FQNEAQ (reference sequence). The CDR3 region has the DNA TGTGCCAGCAGCTTACAGACAGGGTCTAGCAATCAGCCCCAGCATTTT. The encoded protein is CASSLQTGSSNQPQHF.

The chain links TRBV2 to TRBJ1-5; 10 bases line up with TRBD1. The CDR3 has 15 amino acids. Trimming at V came to 2 bases and at J to 5 bases, leaving 3 bases not matched to a gene. Germline loops: CDR1 SNHLY, CDR2 FYNNEI. The CDR3: CASSELGTGDQPQHF. CDR3 coding DNA: TGTGCCAGCAGTGAACTCGGGACAGGGGATCAGCCCCAGCATTTT.

This chain connects TRBV5-1 to TRBJ2-1, with 7 bases lining up with TRBD1. Germline CDR1 is SGHRS and CDR2 is YFSETQ. V lost 0 bases and J lost 6; bases outside the gene matches: 9. This CDR3 spans 16 amino acids. Here the CDR3 reads CASSLGGADRANEQFF. CDR3 sequence (DNA): TGCGCCAGCAGCTTGGGAGGGGCCGACAGGGCCAATGAGCAGTTCTTC. The whole variable domain, remainder taken from reference TRBV5-1 and TRBJ2-1, is KAGVTQTPRYLIKTRGQQVTLSCSPISGHRSVSWYQQTPGQGLQFLFEYFSETQRNKGNFPGRFSGRQFSNSRSEMNVSTLELGDSALYLCASSLGGADRANEQFFGPGTRLTVL.

The chain employs TRBV28 and TRBJ1-2; 7 nucleotides align to TRBD1. The J segment lost 8 bases and the V segment lost 5 bases, leaving 8 bases of the junction unmatched. This CDR3 has 13 amino acids. In germline, CDR1 is MDHEN, CDR2 SYDVKM. The chain's CDR3 is CASSPDRVGGYTF. CDR3 DNA: TGTGCCAGCAGTCCCGACAGGGTGGGCGGCTACACCTTC.

The gene calls are TRBV9 and TRBJ2-5; 8 bases fit TRBD1. The CDR3 sequence is 17 residues long. The germline CDR1 and CDR2 sequences are SGDLS and YYNGEE. Trimming cost V 4 bases and J 0 bases; bases outside gene matches: 11. The CDR3 DNA follows: TGTGCCAGCAGCCTCGGACAGGGAGGAGGGTACCAAGAGACCCAGTACTTC. Protein: CASSLGQGGGYQETQYF.